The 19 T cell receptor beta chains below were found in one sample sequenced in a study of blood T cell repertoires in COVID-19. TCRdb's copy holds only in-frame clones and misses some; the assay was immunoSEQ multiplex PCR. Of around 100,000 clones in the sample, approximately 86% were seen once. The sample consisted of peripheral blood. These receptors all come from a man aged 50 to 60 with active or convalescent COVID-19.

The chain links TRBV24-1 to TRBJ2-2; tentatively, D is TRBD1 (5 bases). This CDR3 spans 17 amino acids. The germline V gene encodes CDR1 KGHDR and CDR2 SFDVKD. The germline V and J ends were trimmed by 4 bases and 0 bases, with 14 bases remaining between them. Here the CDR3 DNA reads TGTGCCACCAGTGAACCACCCCCAGGGTCGAACACCGGGGAGCTGTTTTTT. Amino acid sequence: CATSEPPPGSNTGELFF.

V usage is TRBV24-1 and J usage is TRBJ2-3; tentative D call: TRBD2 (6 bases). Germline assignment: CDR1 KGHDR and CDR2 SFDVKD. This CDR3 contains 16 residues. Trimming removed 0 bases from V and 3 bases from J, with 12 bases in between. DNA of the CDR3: TGTGCCACCAGTGATTTGGGAGGGTTGAGTACAGATACGCAGTATTTT. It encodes CATSDLGGLSTDTQYF.

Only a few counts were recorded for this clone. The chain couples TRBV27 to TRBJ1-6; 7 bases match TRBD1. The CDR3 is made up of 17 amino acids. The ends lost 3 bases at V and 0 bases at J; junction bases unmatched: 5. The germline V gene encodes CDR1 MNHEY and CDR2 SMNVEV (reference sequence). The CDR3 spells CASSFVTGISYNSPLHF. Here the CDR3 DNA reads TGTGCCAGCAGTTTTGTGACAGGGATCTCCTATAATTCACCCCTCCACTTT.

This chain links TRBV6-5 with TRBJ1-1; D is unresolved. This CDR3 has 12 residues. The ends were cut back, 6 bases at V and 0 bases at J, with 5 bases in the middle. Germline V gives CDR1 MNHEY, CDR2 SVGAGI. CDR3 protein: CASRRMNTEAFF. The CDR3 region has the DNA TGTGCCAGCAGGCGGATGAACACTGAAGCTTTCTTT.

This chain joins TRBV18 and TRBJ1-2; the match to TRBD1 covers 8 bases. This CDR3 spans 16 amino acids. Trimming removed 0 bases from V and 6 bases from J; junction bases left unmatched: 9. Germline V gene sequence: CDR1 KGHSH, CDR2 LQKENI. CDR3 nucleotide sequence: TGTGCCAGCTCACCACCTCGGGACAGGCCAGGGGATGGCTACACCTTC. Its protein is CASSPPRDRPGDGYTF.

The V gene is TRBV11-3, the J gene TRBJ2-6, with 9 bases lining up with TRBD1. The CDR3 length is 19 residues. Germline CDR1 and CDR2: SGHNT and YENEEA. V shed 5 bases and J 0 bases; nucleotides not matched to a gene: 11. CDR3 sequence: CASSRQGGQGVSGANVLTF. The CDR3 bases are TGTGCCAGCAGCCGTCAGGGGGGACAGGGAGTCTCTGGGGCCAACGTCCTGACTTTC.

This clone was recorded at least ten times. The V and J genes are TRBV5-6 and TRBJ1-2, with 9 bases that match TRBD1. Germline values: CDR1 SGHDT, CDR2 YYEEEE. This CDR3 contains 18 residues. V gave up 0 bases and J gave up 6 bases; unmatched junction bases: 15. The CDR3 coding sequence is TGTGCCAGCAGCTTGGAGAGACAGGGGGTTAATCGAGTCCATGGCTACACCTTC. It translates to CASSLERQGVNRVHGYTF. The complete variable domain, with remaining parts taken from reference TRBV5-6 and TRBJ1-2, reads DAGVTQSPTHLIKTRGQQVTLRCSPKSGHDTVSWYQQALGQGPQFIFQYYEEEERQRGNFPDRFSGHQFPNYSSELNVNALLLGDSALYLCASSLERQGVNRVHGYTFGSGTRLTVV.

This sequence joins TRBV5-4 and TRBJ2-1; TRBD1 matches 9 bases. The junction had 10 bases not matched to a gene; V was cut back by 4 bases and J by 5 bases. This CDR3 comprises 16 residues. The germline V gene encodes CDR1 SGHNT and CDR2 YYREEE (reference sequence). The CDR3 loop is CASSPAATGGNNEQFF. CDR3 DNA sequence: TGTGCCAGCAGCCCCGCCGCGACAGGGGGTAACAATGAGCAGTTCTTC.

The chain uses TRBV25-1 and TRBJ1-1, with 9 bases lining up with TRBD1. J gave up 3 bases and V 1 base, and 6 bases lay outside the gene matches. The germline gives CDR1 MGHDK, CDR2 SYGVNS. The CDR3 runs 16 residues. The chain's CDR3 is CASSESGQGEYTEAFF. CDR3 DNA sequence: TGTGCCAGCAGTGAATCGGGACAGGGAGAATACACTGAAGCTTTCTTT. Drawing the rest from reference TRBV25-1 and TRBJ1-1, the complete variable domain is EADIYQTPRYLVIGTGKKITLECSQTMGHDKMYWYQQDPGMELHLIHYSYGVNSTEKGDLSSESTVSRIRTEHFPLTLESARPSHTSQYLCASSESGQGEYTEAFFGQGTRLTVV.

DNA of the CDR3: TGTGCCAGCAGCTTAGATTTGGGGGGTAATCAGCCCCAGCATTTT. Translating gives CASSLDLGGNQPQHF. The rearrangement joins TRBV11-2 to TRBJ1-5; tentative D call: TRBD1 (5 bases). Germline V CDR1 and CDR2: SGHAT, FQNNGV. Trimming stripped 0 bases from V and 4 bases from J, with 10 bases between. The CDR3 has 15 residues.

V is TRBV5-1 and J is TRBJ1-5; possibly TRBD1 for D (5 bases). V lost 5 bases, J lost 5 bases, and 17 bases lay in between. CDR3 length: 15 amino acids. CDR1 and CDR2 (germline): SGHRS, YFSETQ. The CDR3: CASRSSAWGDQPQHF. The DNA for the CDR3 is TGCGCCAGCAGGTCTTCAGCTTGGGGGGATCAGCCCCAGCATTTT.

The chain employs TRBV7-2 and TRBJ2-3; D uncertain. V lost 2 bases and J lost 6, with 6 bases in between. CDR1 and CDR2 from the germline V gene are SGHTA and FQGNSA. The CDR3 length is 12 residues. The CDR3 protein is CASSLSFDTQYF. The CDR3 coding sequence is TGTGCCAGCAGCTTATCGTTCGATACGCAGTATTTT.

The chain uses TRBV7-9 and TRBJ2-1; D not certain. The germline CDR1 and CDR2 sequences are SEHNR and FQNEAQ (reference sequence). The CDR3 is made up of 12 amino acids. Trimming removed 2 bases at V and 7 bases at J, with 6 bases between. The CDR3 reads CASSLISNEQFF. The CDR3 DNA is TGTGCCAGCAGCTTAATTTCGAATGAGCAGTTCTTC.

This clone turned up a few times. For the CDR3, the DNA is TGTGCCAGCAGCGCAGCGGGAGGACTCCAAGAGACCCAGTACTTC. Translating gives CASSAAGGLQETQYF. J is TRBJ2-5 and V is TRBV9; 9 nucleotides match TRBD2. The CDR3 loop spans 15 amino acids. Trimming took 3 bases from V and 1 from J; bases not matched to a gene: 4. Looked up from germline, CDR1 is SGDLS and CDR2 is YYNGEE.

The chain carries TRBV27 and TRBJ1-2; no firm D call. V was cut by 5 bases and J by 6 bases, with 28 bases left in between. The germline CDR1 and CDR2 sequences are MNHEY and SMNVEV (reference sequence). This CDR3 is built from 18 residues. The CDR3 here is CASSDLRVQVGRFDGYTF. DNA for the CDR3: TGTGCCAGCAGTGACTTGAGGGTGCAGGTTGGCCGCTTTGATGGCTACACCTTC.

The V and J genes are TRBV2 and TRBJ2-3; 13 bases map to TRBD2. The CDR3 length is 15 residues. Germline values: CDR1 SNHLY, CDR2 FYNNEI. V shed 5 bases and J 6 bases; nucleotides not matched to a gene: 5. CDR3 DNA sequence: TGTGCCAGCAGTCGGACTAGCGGGAGTTATGATACGCAGTATTTT. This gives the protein CASSRTSGSYDTQYF.

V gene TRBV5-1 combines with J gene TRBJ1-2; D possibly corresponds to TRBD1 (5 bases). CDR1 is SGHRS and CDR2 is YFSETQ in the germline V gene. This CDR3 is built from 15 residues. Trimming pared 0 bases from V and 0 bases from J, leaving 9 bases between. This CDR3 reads CASSLEAGSNYGYTF. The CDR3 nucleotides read TGCGCCAGCAGCTTGGAAGCAGGGTCTAACTATGGCTACACCTTC. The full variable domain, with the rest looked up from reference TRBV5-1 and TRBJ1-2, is KAGVTQTPRYLIKTRGQQVTLSCSPISGHRSVSWYQQTPGQGLQFLFEYFSETQRNKGNFPGRFSGRQFSNSRSEMNVSTLELGDSALYLCASSLEAGSNYGYTFGSGTRLTVV.

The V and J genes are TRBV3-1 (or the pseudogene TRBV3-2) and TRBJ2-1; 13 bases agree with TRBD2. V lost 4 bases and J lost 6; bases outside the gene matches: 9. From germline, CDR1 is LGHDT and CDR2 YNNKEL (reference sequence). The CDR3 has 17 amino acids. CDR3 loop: CASSPGLAGEWGNEQFF. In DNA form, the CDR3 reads TGTGCCAGCAGCCCTGGACTAGCGGGAGAATGGGGCAATGAGCAGTTCTTC.

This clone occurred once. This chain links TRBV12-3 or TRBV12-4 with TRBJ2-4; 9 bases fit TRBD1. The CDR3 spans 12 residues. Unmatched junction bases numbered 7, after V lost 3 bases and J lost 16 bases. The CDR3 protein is CASSFAGQGFYF. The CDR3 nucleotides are TGTGCCAGCAGTTTCGCGGGACAGGGCTTTTACTTC.